This TCR beta chain was retrieved from a study of a mutant IDH1 vaccine in newly diagnosed glioma. The wider study: Eight vaccine injections were given to patients in weeks 1, 3, 5, 7, 11, 15, 19 and 23. Therapy received beforehand was radiotherapy, temozolomide, or both, with most patients given both.

The time point was: week 11, during vaccination. A single vaccine dose contained 300 ug of mutant IDH1 20-mer peptide, and topical imiquimod was used with it. Newly diagnosed WHO grade 3 or 4 IDH1-mutant, ATRX-lost astrocytomas were identified in the donors. Using immunoSEQ multiplex PCR, the repertoire was profiled, and TCRdb retains in-frame clones only, with some absent. The table includes some 30,000 clones, roughly 78% detected once. In its sample, this clone was seen a few times. Its cognate antigen is unknown. Germline V gives CDR1 SQVTM, CDR2 ANQGSEA. The CDR3 runs 14 residues. After removal of 5 bases from V and 0 bases from J, the junction contained 5 bases not matched to a gene.

This sequence originates from a man aged 25 to 40 with glioma. The chain combines TRBV29-1 with TRBJ1-2; 8 nucleotides align to TRBD1. The sequencing used PBMCs, collected from a glioma patient whose treatment included an IDH1 peptide vaccine. The CDR3 reads CSVTGQGPNYGYTF. The CDR3 bases are TGCAGCGTTACCGGACAGGGACCTAACTATGGCTACACCTTC.